Below, one T cell receptor (beta chain) is given with its context. What it binds is unknown. These data belong to a study of Ad26.COV2.S vaccination and SARS-CoV-2 variants. The overall study: Recipients of Ad26.COV2.S got it intramuscularly, once or twice 56 days apart.

With V trimmed by 0 bases and J by 7 bases, 7 bases remained unmatched. The CDR3 extends over 15 amino acids. Germline CDR1 reads MNHEY; CDR2 reads SMNVEV (reference sequence). Study outcomes and limitations: Placebo recipients had lower spike-specific TCR breadth than vaccine recipients. Measures of TCR breadth and depth may have fallen short of total T cell responses.

Noted treatment: 15 to 20 received Ad26.COV2.S at low or high dose, single or two shots; several received placebo; per-sample allocation not given. Collection of samples fell on day 63 after the first vaccine or placebo injection. In Boston, an adult donor aged 18-55 years took part. The protocol was immunoSEQ multiplex PCR, while the TCRdb copy is restricted to in-frame clones and leaves out a portion. The sample gives 350,000 to 500,000 clones, 70% to 90% of which show up once; approximately 4% is in the top ten. The clonotype comes from a person between 18 and 65 years old who received the Ad26.COV2.S COVID-19 vaccine or a placebo. The sample here was peripheral blood, taken in a trial of Ad26.COV2.S vaccine versus placebo. The chain is built from TRBV27 and TRBJ1-2; 8 positions match TRBD1. DNA for the CDR3: TGTGCCAGCAGTTTATCGGCGAGACAGGGGTCTGGCTACACCTTC. It codes for CASSLSARQGSGYTF.